These 7 T cell receptor beta chains were all obtained from the same sample, sequenced in a study of post-analysis software for immune sequencing data. Study-wide points: In patients, TRBV5-6, TRBV5-1 and TRBV20-1 belonged to five or six TRBV segments found more frequently than in controls.

The TCR beta cDNA libraries carried unique molecular identifiers. TCRdb recomputed calls from the PCR reads with MiXCR, one row per CDR3 protein. The sample has some 190,000 distinct CDR3 sequences; approximately 28% are singletons. No cognate antigen is known for these TCRs. Material: blood. These receptors originate from a girl aged 2 to 17 with multiple sclerosis.

This chain links TRBV20-1 with TRBJ2-3, with 9 nucleotides matching TRBD2. Unmatched junction bases numbered 10, after V lost 6 bases and J lost 0 bases. The CDR3 sequence is 16 residues long. The germline CDR1 and CDR2 sequences are DFQATT and SNEGSKA (reference sequence). This CDR3 is CSANAPGTSSTDTQYF. Here the CDR3 DNA reads TGCAGTGCAAACGCCCCCGGGACTAGCAGCACAGATACGCAGTATTTT.

This clonotype was seen just once. The V and J genes are TRBV7-2 and TRBJ1-5, with D possibly matching TRBD1 (6 bases). The V gene's germline CDR1 is SGHTA and CDR2 FQGNSA. This CDR3 comprises 15 residues. The ends were cut back, 3 bases at V and 3 bases at J, with 12 bases in the middle. DNA of the CDR3: TGTGCCAGCAGCTTGCAACAGGGTTCCAATCAGCCCCAGCATTTT. Its translation: CASSLQQGSNQPQHF. The whole variable domain, filled in from reference TRBV7-2 and TRBJ1-5, reads GAGVSQSPSNKVTEKGKDVELRCDPISGHTALYWYRQSLGQGLEFLIYFQGNSAPDKSGLPSDRFSAERTGGSVSTLTIQRTQQEDSAVYLCASSLQQGSNQPQHFGDGTRLSIL.

The V gene is TRBV27, the J gene TRBJ1-2; D is uncertain. Trimming removed 5 bases at V and 1 base at J, with 14 bases between. The CDR3 extends over 15 amino acids. CDR1 and CDR2 (germline): MNHEY, SMNVEV (reference sequence). CDR3 protein: CASSLRSTLNYGYTF. The CDR3, as DNA: TGTGCCAGCAGTCTGCGTTCAACTCTTAACTATGGCTACACCTTC.

V usage is TRBV4-2 and J usage is TRBJ1-2; 9 bases fit TRBD1. CDR1 is LGHNA and CDR2 is YNFKEQ in the germline V gene. This CDR3 spans 13 amino acids. Losses at the gene ends were 4 bases for V and 7 bases for J; bases not matched to a gene: 4. The CDR3 reads CASSRPGQGGYTF. The CDR3 DNA sequence: TGTGCCAGCAGCCGACCGGGACAGGGTGGCTACACCTTC.

In its sample, this clonotype was seen once. One base away lies a much larger clone, so this may be a sequencing read error. This rearrangement joins TRBV4-2 to TRBJ2-1, with 10 bases matching TRBD2. Trimming at V came to 4 bases and at J to 9 bases, leaving 15 bases not matched to a gene. The CDR3 totals 17 residues. The germline V gene has CDR1 LGHNA and CDR2 YNFKEQ. The CDR3 loop is CASSRDRASGGRSEQFF. The CDR3 coding sequence is TGTGCCAGCAGCCGAGATAGGGCTAGCGGGGGTAGGAGTGAGCAGTTCTTC.

As concerns this clonotype: This may come from a read error, since a much larger clone is one base off. The chain links TRBV3-1 to TRBJ2-4; TRBD1 matches 9 bases. The J call is doubtful: the DNA matches TRBJ2-5 better. In germline, CDR1 is LGHDT, CDR2 YNNKEL (reference sequence). The CDR3 contains 14 residues. CDR3 nucleotides: TGTGCCAGCGGCCAAGGACAGGGGTTAGAGACCCAGTACTTC. It encodes CASGQGQGLETQYF.

This clonotype was counted ten times or more. V and J are TRBV28 and TRBJ2-6; D gene ambiguous. CDR1 and CDR2 (germline): MDHEN, SYDVKM. V dropped 6 bases and J dropped 0 bases, with 9 bases sitting between them. The CDR3 is 15 residues long. In DNA form, the CDR3 reads TGTGCCAGCAGCTCGTCCATCTCTGGGGCCAACGTCCTGACTTTC. It yields the protein CASSSSISGANVLTF. The full variable domain, completed using reference TRBV28 and TRBJ2-6, is DVKVTQSSRYLVKRTGEKVFLECVQDMDHENMFWYRQDPGLGLRLIYFSYDVKMKEKGDIPEGYSVSREKKERFSLILESASTNQTSMYLCASSSSISGANVLTFGAGSRLTVL.